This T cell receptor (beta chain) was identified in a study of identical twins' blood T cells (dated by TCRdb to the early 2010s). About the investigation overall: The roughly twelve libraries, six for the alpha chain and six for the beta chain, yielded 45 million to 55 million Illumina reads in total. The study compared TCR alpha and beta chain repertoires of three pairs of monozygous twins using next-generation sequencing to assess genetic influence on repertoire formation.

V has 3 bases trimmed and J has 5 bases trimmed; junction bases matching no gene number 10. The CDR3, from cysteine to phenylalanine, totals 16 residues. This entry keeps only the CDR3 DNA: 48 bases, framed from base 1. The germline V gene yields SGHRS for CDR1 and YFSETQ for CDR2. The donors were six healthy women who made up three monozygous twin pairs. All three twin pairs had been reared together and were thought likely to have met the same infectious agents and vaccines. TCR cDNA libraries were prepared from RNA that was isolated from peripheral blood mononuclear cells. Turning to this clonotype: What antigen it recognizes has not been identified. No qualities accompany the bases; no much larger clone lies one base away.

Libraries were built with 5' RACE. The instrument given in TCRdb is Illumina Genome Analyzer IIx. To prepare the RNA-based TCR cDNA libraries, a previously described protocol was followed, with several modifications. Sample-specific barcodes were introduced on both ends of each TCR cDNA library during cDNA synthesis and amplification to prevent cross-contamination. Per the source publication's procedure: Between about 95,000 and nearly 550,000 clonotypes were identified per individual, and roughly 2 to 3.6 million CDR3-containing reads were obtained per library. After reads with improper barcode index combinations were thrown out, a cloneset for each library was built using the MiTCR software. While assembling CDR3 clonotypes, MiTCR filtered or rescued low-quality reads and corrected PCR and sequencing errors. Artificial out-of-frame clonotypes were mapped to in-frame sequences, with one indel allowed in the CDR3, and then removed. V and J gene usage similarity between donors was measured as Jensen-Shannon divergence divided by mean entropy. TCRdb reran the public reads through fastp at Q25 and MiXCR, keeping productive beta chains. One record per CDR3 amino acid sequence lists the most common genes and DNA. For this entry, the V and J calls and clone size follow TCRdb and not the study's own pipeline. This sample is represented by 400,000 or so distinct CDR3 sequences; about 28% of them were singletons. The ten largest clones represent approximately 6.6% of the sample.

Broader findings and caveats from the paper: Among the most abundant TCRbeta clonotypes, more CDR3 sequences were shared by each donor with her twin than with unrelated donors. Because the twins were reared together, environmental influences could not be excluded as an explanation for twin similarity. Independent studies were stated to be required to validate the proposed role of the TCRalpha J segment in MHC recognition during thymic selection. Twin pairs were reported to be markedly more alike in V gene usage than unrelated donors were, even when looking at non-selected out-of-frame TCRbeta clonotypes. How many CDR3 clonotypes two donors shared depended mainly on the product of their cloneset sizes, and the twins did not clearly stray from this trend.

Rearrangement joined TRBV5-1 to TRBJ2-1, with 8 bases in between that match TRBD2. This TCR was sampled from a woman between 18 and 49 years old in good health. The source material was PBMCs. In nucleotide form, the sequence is TGCGCCAGCAGCTGGACCGGGACTAGTACCGACAATGAGCAGTTCTTC. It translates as CASSWTGTSTDNEQFF.